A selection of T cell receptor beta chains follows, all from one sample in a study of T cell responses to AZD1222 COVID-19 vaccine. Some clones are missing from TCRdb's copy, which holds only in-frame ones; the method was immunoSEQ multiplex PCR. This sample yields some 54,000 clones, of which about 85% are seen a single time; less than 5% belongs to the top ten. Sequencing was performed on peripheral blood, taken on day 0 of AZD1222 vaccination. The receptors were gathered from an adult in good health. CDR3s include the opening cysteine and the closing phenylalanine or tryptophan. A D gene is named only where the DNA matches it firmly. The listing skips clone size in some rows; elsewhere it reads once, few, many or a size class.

DNA: TGTGCCAGCAGCTCCAGCGGGGTGGGGTCAGATACGCAGTATTTT; CDR3: CASSSSGVGSDTQYF; size: -; D: TRBD2; J: TRBJ2-3; V: TRBV5-4
DNA: TGTGCCAGCTCACTGGGACCCCCGGGACGAGGTAATGAAAACCTGTTTTTT; CDR3: CASSLGPPGRGNENLFF; size: -; D: -; J: TRBJ1-4; V: TRBV18
DNA: TGTGCCAGTAGTAGGGATACTCTAGCTAACTATGGCTACACCTTC; CDR3: CASSRDTLANYGYTF; size: once; D: -; J: TRBJ1-2; V: TRBV19
DNA: TGTGCCAGCACCAATACCGGGTGGGAGACCCAGTACTTC; CDR3: CASTNTGWETQYF; size: -; D: -; J: TRBJ2-5; V: TRBV7-2
DNA: TGCGCCAGCAGCCAAGTGGGAGGGCATGAGCAGTTCTTC; CDR3: CASSQVGGHEQFF; size: -; D: TRBD2; J: TRBJ2-1; V: TRBV4-3
DNA: TGCAGCGTTGTGGCGACAGATAGCAATCAGCCCCAGCATTTT; CDR3: CSVVATDSNQPQHF; size: -; D: -; J: TRBJ1-5; V: TRBV29-1
DNA: TGTGCCAGCAGCTTCAGGGCCGGGACTAGCGGGGGGCCCTACAATGAGCAGTTCTTC; CDR3: CASSFRAGTSGGPYNEQFF; size: once; D: TRBD2; J: TRBJ2-1; V: TRBV7-9
DNA: TGTGCCAGCAGTGACTCGAGCACCGGGGAGCTGTTTTTT; CDR3: CASSDSSTGELFF; size: medium-sized; D: -; J: TRBJ2-2; V: TRBV6-4
DNA: TGCGCCAGCAGTGACCCGGGAGAGGGGAACACTGAAGCTTTCTTT; CDR3: CASSDPGEGNTEAFF; size: -; D: -; J: TRBJ1-1; V: TRBV10-1
DNA: TGTGCCAGCAGTACTGGGACAGCTGGCTACACCTTC; CDR3: CASSTGTAGYTF; size: -; D: TRBD1; J: TRBJ1-2; V: TRBV27
DNA: TGTGCCAGCAGTTACAAATGGTACTCTGGAAACACCATATATTTT; CDR3: CASSYKWYSGNTIYF; size: -; D: -; J: TRBJ1-3; V: TRBV6-5
DNA: TGTGCCAGCAGCTTAGGGTTATCCCCTGGAAACACCATATATTTT; CDR3: CASSLGLSPGNTIYF; size: once; D: -; J: TRBJ1-3; V: TRBV7-6
DNA: TGCGCCAGCAGCTTGAGCCTAGCGGGGGGCACAGATACGCAGTATTTT; CDR3: CASSLSLAGGTDTQYF; size: -; D: TRBD2; J: TRBJ2-3; V: TRBV5-1
DNA: TGTGCCAGCAGCTCGGTTCCTGTACAGTACCAAGAGACCCAGTACTTC; CDR3: CASSSVPVQYQETQYF; size: -; D: -; J: TRBJ2-5; V: TRBV14
DNA: TGCAGCGTTGAAGCGGGACAGGGGGATAATGGCTACACCTTC; CDR3: CSVEAGQGDNGYTF; size: -; D: TRBD1; J: TRBJ1-2; V: TRBV29-1
DNA: TGTGCCAGCAGCTTATCGGGGTTCAATCAGCCCCAGCATTTT; CDR3: CASSLSGFNQPQHF; size: few; D: -; J: TRBJ1-5; V: TRBV7-8
DNA: TGTGCCAGCAGCTTGTTCGGGGGTCTCCGCACAGATACGCAGTATTTT; CDR3: CASSLFGGLRTDTQYF; size: -; D: -; J: TRBJ2-3; V: TRBV5-4
DNA: TGTGCCAGTAGTCCCAGGGGAGCGGGGGGATCGGATGAGCAGTTCTTC; CDR3: CASSPRGAGGSDEQFF; size: -; D: TRBD2; J: TRBJ2-1; V: TRBV19
DNA: TGTGCCAGCAGCGTGATGCTAGCGGGGGGGCACAATGAGCAGTTCTTC; CDR3: CASSVMLAGGHNEQFF; size: -; D: TRBD2; J: TRBJ2-1; V: TRBV9
DNA: TGTGCCAGCAGCCCCCGCGGACCCTACGAGCAGTACTTC; CDR3: CASSPRGPYEQYF; size: -; D: -; J: TRBJ2-7; V: TRBV5-6
DNA: TGTGCCAGTTCAGGGGGCGAGGGCAATCAGCCCCAGCATTTT; CDR3: CASSGGEGNQPQHF; size: few; D: TRBD1; J: TRBJ1-5; V: TRBV28
DNA: TGTGCCAGCATTACAGGGTTTATCCGGGGCAATGAGCAGTTCTTC; CDR3: CASITGFIRGNEQFF; size: -; D: -; J: TRBJ2-1; V: TRBV2
DNA: TGTGCCAGCTCACGGTCCACCGGCGAAGCTTTCTTT; CDR3: CASSRSTGEAFF; size: -; D: -; J: TRBJ1-1; V: TRBV18
DNA: TGTGCCAGCTCACCCTTCGGGCAGCGAAATGAAAAACTGTTTTTT; CDR3: CASSPFGQRNEKLFF; size: -; D: -; J: TRBJ1-4; V: TRBV18
DNA: TGCGCCAGCAGCCCCGGGGTGTCCAAAGAGACCCAGTACTTC; CDR3: CASSPGVSKETQYF; size: -; D: -; J: TRBJ2-5; V: TRBV5-1
DNA: TGTGCCAGCAGTTCCGAGACAGGGTATAATTCACCCCTCCACTTT; CDR3: CASSSETGYNSPLHF; size: -; D: TRBD1; J: TRBJ1-6; V: TRBV6-6
DNA: TGTGCCAGCAGTTACCAAGGGACGCCACACGAGGGGTTCTTC; CDR3: CASSYQGTPHEGFF; size: -; D: -; J: TRBJ2-1; V: TRBV6-5
DNA: TGTGCCAGCAGCGTAGGAGGAGGGGAGAGCTCCTACGAGCAGTACTTC; CDR3: CASSVGGGESSYEQYF; size: -; D: -; J: TRBJ2-7; V: TRBV9
DNA: TGTGCCAGCAGTTTACCGACAGCCCCAGTCACTGAAGCTTTCTTT; CDR3: CASSLPTAPVTEAFF; size: -; D: -; J: TRBJ1-1; V: TRBV28
DNA: TGTGCCAGCAGCCACGAACGCCCGCCACTGTTCTTC; CDR3: CASSHERPPLFF; size: once; D: -; J: TRBJ2-1; V: TRBV4-2
DNA: TGTGCCAGCAGCCACCTACCGGATCCTCGGCCTGGGGCCAACGTCCTGACTTTC; CDR3: CASSHLPDPRPGANVLTF; size: -; D: -; J: TRBJ2-6; V: TRBV3-1/TRBV3-2
DNA: TGCGCCAGCAGCTTGGTGGAGGGGGCCACTGAAGCTTTCTTT; CDR3: CASSLVEGATEAFF; size: -; D: TRBD1; J: TRBJ1-1; V: TRBV5-1
DNA: TGTGCCAGCAGCCCCCCAACCGTGGGGTTTACTAATGAAAAACTGTTTTTT; CDR3: CASSPPTVGFTNEKLFF; size: -; D: -; J: TRBJ1-4; V: TRBV7-9
DNA: TGTGCCAGCAGTTACCCCGGAGGAAACACTGAAGCTTTCTTT; CDR3: CASSYPGGNTEAFF; size: -; D: -; J: TRBJ1-1; V: TRBV6-2/TRBV6-3
DNA: TGTGCCAGCAGCTTAGGATCACGAAACACTGAAGCTTTCTTT; CDR3: CASSLGSRNTEAFF; size: once; D: -; J: TRBJ1-1; V: TRBV7-2
DNA: TGTGCCAGCAGTCCCGGGACAGGTGGCAAAAAAGTGTTTTTT; CDR3: CASSPGTGGKKVFF; size: -; D: TRBD1; J: TRBJ1-4; V: TRBV28
DNA: TGTGCCAGCAGCTTTTGGGGTGGGGGGCAGCCCCAGCATTTT; CDR3: CASSFWGGGQPQHF; size: -; D: -; J: TRBJ1-5; V: TRBV5-6
DNA: TGTGCCAGCAGCCAAGTCTCTGGGGCTGGGAACACTGAAGCTTTCTTT; CDR3: CASSQVSGAGNTEAFF; size: -; D: -; J: TRBJ1-1; V: TRBV4-2
DNA: TGTGCCAGCAGGGAAGCCGGGGGCTCCTACAATGAGCAGTTCTTC; CDR3: CASREAGGSYNEQFF; size: -; D: -; J: TRBJ2-1; V: TRBV11-2
DNA: TGCGCCAGCAGCTCGGGACTCGAGAAAGAGACCCAGTACTTC; CDR3: CASSSGLEKETQYF; size: once; D: -; J: TRBJ2-5; V: TRBV5-1
DNA: TGTGCCAGTAGTATTCGAACAGGGACAAAAAACATTCAGTACTTC; CDR3: CASSIRTGTKNIQYF; size: -; D: -; J: TRBJ2-4; V: TRBV19
DNA: TGTGCCAGCAGCTTGGTAATGGGGGCCCTTGGTGGCTACACCTTC; CDR3: CASSLVMGALGGYTF; size: -; D: -; J: TRBJ1-2; V: TRBV5-8
DNA: TGTGCCACCAGTGATTTGGCGGGGCTGGAAGCTTTCTTT; CDR3: CATSDLAGLEAFF; size: once; D: -; J: TRBJ1-1; V: TRBV24-1
DNA: TGTGCCAGCAGCGTAGGGACCGTTAGCACAGATACGCAGTATTTT; CDR3: CASSVGTVSTDTQYF; size: -; D: -; J: TRBJ2-3; V: TRBV9
DNA: TGTGCCAGCAGTGGACAGGGTAGGGAAAAACTGTTTTTT; CDR3: CASSGQGREKLFF; size: -; D: TRBD1; J: TRBJ1-4; V: TRBV7-9
DNA: TGTGCCAGCAGTGAATCTTCGGGGGGGGAAAAACTGTTTTTT; CDR3: CASSESSGGEKLFF; size: -; D: -; J: TRBJ1-4; V: TRBV2